These 9 T cell receptor beta chains came from one sample sequenced in a study of T cells after yellow fever vaccination. Via MiXCR, TCRdb re-called the 5' RACE reads, giving one row per CDR3 protein. This table has roughly 180,000 distinct CDR3 sequences, about 6% appearing once. The sequences come from CD4+ T cells sorted from PBMCs, collected on the day of the first yellow fever vaccination. The receptors here all came from a man aged 18 to 30 who received the YFV17D yellow fever vaccine.

This clonotype showed up many times. Here the CDR3 reads CASSLVSYNEQFF. DNA of the CDR3: TGCGCCAGCAGCTTGGTTTCCTACAATGAGCAGTTCTTC. V gene TRBV5-1 combines with J gene TRBJ2-1; D gene ambiguous. Trimming pared 0 bases from V and 1 base from J, leaving 2 bases between. The CDR3 is 13 residues long. In germline, CDR1 is SGHRS, CDR2 YFSETQ.

This clonotype was recorded at least ten times. The chain employs TRBV20-1 and TRBJ2-1, with TRBD2 matching over 7 bases. V was pared by 3 bases and J by 3 bases, with 2 bases of the junction left unmatched. Per the germline V gene, CDR1 is DFQATT and CDR2 is SNEGSKA (reference sequence). The CDR3 loop spans 13 amino acids. CDR3 sequence (DNA): TGCAGTGCTAGCGGGGGGAACTACAATGAGCAGTTCTTC. Its protein is CSASGGNYNEQFF.

This clonotype has a count of ten or more. V gene TRBV4-3 combines with J gene TRBJ2-2; no clear D gene. Germline V lookup: CDR1 LGHNA, CDR2 YSLEER. V lost 3 bases and J lost 6, with 11 bases in between. This CDR3 spans 14 amino acids. CDR3 DNA sequence: TGCGCCAGCAGCCAGCAGTTTAGTTCCGGGGAGCTGTTTTTT. This sequence encodes CASSQQFSSGELFF.

Regarding this clonotype: A much more abundant neighbour one base away suggests this may be a read error. V gene TRBV12-3 or TRBV12-4 combines with J gene TRBJ2-2; tentatively, D is TRBD1 (5 bases). The CDR3 has 14 residues. CDR3 residues: CAGRRTGNTGELFF. The CDR3 DNA reads as TGTGCCGGCAGGCGAACAGGGAACACCGGGGAGCTGTTTTTT.

This clonotype was recorded a few times. The rearrangement uses TRBV4-1 and TRBJ2-5, with 7 bases lining up with TRBD2. V lost 2 bases and J lost 1; bases outside the gene matches: 7. Germline values: CDR1 MGHRA, CDR2 YSYEKL. The CDR3 is made up of 16 amino acids. The CDR3 protein is CASSQWGGGPQETQYF. The DNA for the CDR3 is TGCGCCAGCAGCCAATGGGGGGGGGGACCCCAAGAGACCCAGTACTTC.

The gene calls are TRBV11-3 and TRBJ2-2; 9 bases are a match to TRBD2. Germline-derived CDR1 and CDR2 are SGHNT and YENEEA. This CDR3 contains 15 residues. Germline trimming cut 5 bases from V and 1 base from J; bases unmatched to any gene: 2. The CDR3 DNA sequence: TGTGCCAGCAGCCAAGCGGGGGGGAACACCGGGGAGCTGTTTTTT. It specifies CASSQAGGNTGELFF.

This clonotype was counted ten times or more. J is TRBJ1-1 and V is TRBV5-1; 7 nucleotides match TRBD1. The CDR3 runs to 15 residues. From germline, CDR1 is SGHRS and CDR2 YFSETQ. The ends lost 3 bases at V and 2 bases at J; junction bases unmatched: 7. The CDR3 nucleotides read TGCGCCAGCAGCTGGTCCGGGACAGACAACACTGAAGCTTTCTTT. Protein sequence: CASSWSGTDNTEAFF.

This clonotype was counted many times. The chain links TRBV7-2 to TRBJ2-3, with TRBD1 matching 7 bases. Germline trimming cut 6 bases from V and 10 bases from J; bases unmatched to any gene: 10. The CDR3 length is 13 residues. The V gene's germline CDR1 is SGHTA and CDR2 FQGNSA. This CDR3 reads CASRPDRAASQYF. As DNA, the CDR3 is TGTGCCAGCAGACCAGACAGGGCCGCATCGCAGTATTTT. The full variable domain, rest sourced from reference TRBV7-2 and TRBJ2-3, is GAGVSQSPSNKVTEKGKDVELRCDPISGHTALYWYRQSLGQGLEFLIYFQGNSAPDKSGLPSDRFSAERTGGSVSTLTIQRTQQEDSAVYLCASRPDRAASQYFGPGTRLTVL.

This clonotype has more than one count but fewer than ten. This chain connects TRBV6-1 to TRBJ2-7; D uncertain. V gave up 3 bases and J gave up 3 bases, with 15 bases separating them. Germline V gene data show CDR1 as MNHNS and CDR2 as SASEGT. The CDR3 totals 15 residues. The CDR3, as DNA: TGTGCCAGCAGTGACCTAGTATTGAACCGCTACGAGCAGTACGTC. It translates to CASSDLVLNRYEQYV.